This T cell receptor (beta chain) was profiled in a study of blood T cell repertoires in COVID-19. Assignments of participants to cohorts depended upon their own reported clinical history. In germline, CDR1 is MGHDK, CDR2 SYGVNS. The CDR3 extends over 18 amino acids. V lost 1 base and J 0 bases, leaving 13 bases between the germline ends. Assay used: immunoSEQ multiplex PCR; TCRdb lists only in-frame clones, some missing. This table holds about 220,000 clones, around 91% found once. The V and J genes are TRBV25-1 and TRBJ2-6; possibly TRBD1 for D (5 bases). Sequenced: PBMCs or T cells enriched from blood (not recorded which). The source of this sequence is a woman in her late teens or twenties in a cohort exposed to, infected with or recovered from COVID-19 (not recorded which). This CDR3 reads CASSEWGRESSGANVLTF. The CDR3 nucleotides are TGTGCCAGCAGTGAATGGGGCAGAGAAAGCTCTGGGGCCAACGTCCTGACTTTC.